This TCR beta chain was obtained from a study of blood T cell repertoires in COVID-19. Across the study: PBMCs, B-cell-depleted T cells, or T cells were the source of the cDNA or gDNA that made up the material.

As originally analysed: Reference gene primer amplification in the assay estimated nucleated cell counts. TCRdb's table, derived via immunoSEQ multiplex PCR, lists solely in-frame clones and lacks some. For V, J and clone size, that table is used; D and trimming come from the DNA. The repertoire has under 450,000 clones, about 91% of them found once; the top ten carry over 10%. The CDR3 is 13 amino acids. Germline values: CDR1 MGHRA, CDR2 YSYEKL. V gave up 4 bases and J gave up 1 base, with 8 bases separating them. While infection was still active, Seattle patients were enrolled and then followed longitudinally.

Specimen: peripheral blood. The rearrangement uses TRBV4-1 and TRBJ2-7; D gene ambiguous. The sequence derives from a woman aged 45-65 years with COVID-19, enrolled during active disease. Here the CDR3 DNA reads TGCGCCAGCAGCCGAGGTGAGTCCTACGAGCAGTACTTC. Its protein is CASSRGESYEQYF.